This T cell receptor beta chain was observed in a study of T-cell memory formation after mild COVID-19. V was clipped by 6 bases and J by 3 bases; unmatched bases: 5. The CDR3 sequence is 16 residues long. Germline V gives CDR1 MNHEY, CDR2 SVGAGI. TCRdb fed the 5' RACE reads into MiXCR, producing one record per CDR3 protein. The sample yields around 430,000 distinct CDR3 sequences, about 17% seen once. Sequencing was done on a sample of PBMCs or a T cell subset sorted from them (not recorded which). This clonotype originated in a man younger than 35 who had mild COVID-19 (a few samples of this study predate the infection). Cell type and time point are not known. The rearrangement uses TRBV6-5 and TRBJ2-1; TRBD2 aligns across 13 bases. The CDR3 spells CASRPLAGGNYNEQFF. CDR3 DNA: TGTGCCAGCAGACCACTAGCGGGGGGGAACTACAATGAGCAGTTCTTC.